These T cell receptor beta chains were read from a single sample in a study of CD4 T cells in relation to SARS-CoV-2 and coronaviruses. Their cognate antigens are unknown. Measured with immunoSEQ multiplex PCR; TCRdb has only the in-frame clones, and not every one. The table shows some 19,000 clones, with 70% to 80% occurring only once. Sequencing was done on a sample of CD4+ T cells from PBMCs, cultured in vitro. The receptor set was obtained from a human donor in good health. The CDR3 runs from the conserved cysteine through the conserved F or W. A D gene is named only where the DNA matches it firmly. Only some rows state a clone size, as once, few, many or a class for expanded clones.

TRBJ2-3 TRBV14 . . CASSQEGYFQRGPDTQYF TGTGCCAGCAGCCAAGAAGGCTACTTTCAAAGGGGTCCAGATACGCAGTATTTT
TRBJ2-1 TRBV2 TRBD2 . CASSGSGRVVQFF TGTGCCAGCAGCGGAAGCGGGAGGGTAGTACAGTTCTTC
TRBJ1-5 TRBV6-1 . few CASSERRTQHF TGTGCCAGCAGTGAACGGAGGACCCAGCATTTT
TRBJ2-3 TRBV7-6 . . CASSRRTGETDTQYF TGTGCCAGCAGCCGACGGACGGGGGAAACAGATACGCAGTATTTT
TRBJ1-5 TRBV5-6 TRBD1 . CASSLGYGTARNQPQHF TGTGCCAGCAGCTTGGGCTATGGGACAGCTCGCAATCAGCCCCAGCATTTT
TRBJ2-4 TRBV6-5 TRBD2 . CASEGLAGVEKYF TGTGCCAGCGAGGGGCTAGCGGGAGTCGAGAAGTACTTC
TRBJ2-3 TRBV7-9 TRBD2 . CASSPGLAETDTQYF TGTGCCAGCAGCCCGGGACTAGCGGAGACAGATACGCAGTATTTT
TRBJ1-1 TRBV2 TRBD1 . CASRSRDRYTEAFF TGTGCCAGCAGATCCCGGGACAGGTACACTGAAGCTTTCTTT
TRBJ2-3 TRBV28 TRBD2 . CASSSAGLAGGPDWYF TGTGCCAGCAGTTCGGCGGGACTAGCGGGAGGGCCTGACTGGTATTTT
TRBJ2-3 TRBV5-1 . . CASSQARAGGTDTQYF TGCGCCAGCAGCCAAGCCAGGGCGGGCGGTACAGATACGCAGTATTTT
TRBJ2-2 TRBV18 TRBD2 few CASSPPGLAGNTGELFF TGTGCCAGCTCACCGCCCGGACTAGCGGGGAACACCGGGGAGCTGTTTTTT
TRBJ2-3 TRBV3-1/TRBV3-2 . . CASSQGAGPAGDTQYF TGTGCCAGCAGCCAAGGGGCAGGGCCCGCGGGAGATACGCAGTATTTT
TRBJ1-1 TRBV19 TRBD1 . CASIGTVTAPHTEAFF TGTGCCAGTATCGGGACAGTGACAGCTCCGCACACTGAAGCTTTCTTT
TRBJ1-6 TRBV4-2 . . CASTPGGGTDSPLHF TGTGCCAGCACCCCGGGGGGGGGCACTGATTCACCCCTCCACTTT
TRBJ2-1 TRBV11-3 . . CASSLGVRSHNEQFF TGTGCCAGCAGCTTAGGGGTCAGGTCCCACAATGAGCAGTTCTTC
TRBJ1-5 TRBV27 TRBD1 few CASSPRDSQPQHF TGTGCCAGCAGTCCTCGGGACAGCCAGCCCCAGCATTTT
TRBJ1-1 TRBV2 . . CASSIQASKTEAFF TGTGCCAGCAGCATACAGGCTTCGAAAACTGAAGCTTTCTTT
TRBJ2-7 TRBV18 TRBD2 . CASSPGSGRAYEQYF TGTGCCAGCTCCCCGGGTAGCGGGAGGGCCTACGAGCAGTACTTC
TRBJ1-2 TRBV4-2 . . CASSQEGEFGYTF TGTGCCAGCAGCCAAGAGGGGGAGTTCGGCTACACCTTC
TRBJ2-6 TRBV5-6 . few CASSPARTAHSGANVLTF TGTGCCAGCAGCCCGGCAAGGACGGCCCACTCTGGGGCCAACGTCCTGACTTTC
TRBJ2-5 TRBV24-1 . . CATSDFAGRHVQRETQYF TGTGCCACCAGTGATTTCGCGGGACGACACGTTCAGCGCGAGACCCAGTACTTC
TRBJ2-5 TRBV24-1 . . CATSDLGQEGGETQYF TGTGCCACCAGTGATTTAGGCCAGGAGGGGGGGGAGACCCAGTACTTC
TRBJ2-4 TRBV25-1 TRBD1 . CASSGDRASSKNIQYF TGTGCCAGCAGTGGCGACAGGGCGAGTAGCAAAAACATTCAGTACTTC
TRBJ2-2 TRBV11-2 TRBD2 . CASSRPRGSGRNTGELFF TGTGCCAGCAGCCGCCCCCGAGGGAGCGGGAGGAACACCGGGGAGCTGTTTTTT
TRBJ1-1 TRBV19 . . CASSIVFGSPTEAFF TGTGCCAGTAGTATAGTTTTCGGAAGTCCCACTGAAGCTTTCTTT
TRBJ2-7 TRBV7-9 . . CASSQIPGSSYEQYF TGTGCCAGCAGCCAAATACCTGGGAGCTCCTACGAGCAGTACTTC
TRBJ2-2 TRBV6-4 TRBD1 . CASSGTENTGELFF TGTGCCAGCAGCGGGACAGAGAACACCGGGGAGCTGTTTTTT
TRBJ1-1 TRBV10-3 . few CAIRGLMNTEAFF TGTGCCATCAGGGGTTTGATGAACACTGAAGCTTTCTTT
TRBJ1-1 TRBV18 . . CASSPSTTDTGSEAFF TGTGCCAGCTCACCATCAACAACGGATACAGGGTCTGAAGCTTTCTTT
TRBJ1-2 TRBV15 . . CATSSRVGRDYGYTF TGTGCCACCAGCAGTCGGGTTGGTAGGGACTATGGCTACACCTTC
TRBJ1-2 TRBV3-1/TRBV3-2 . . CASSHPLGGYTF TGTGCCAGCAGCCACCCACTGGGTGGCTACACCTTC
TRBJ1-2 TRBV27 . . CASSTQGYGYTF TGTGCCAGCAGTACACAGGGATATGGCTACACCTTC
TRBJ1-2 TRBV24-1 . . CATSDPGTQSYGYTF TGTGCCACCAGTGACCCCGGGACACAAAGTTATGGCTACACCTTC
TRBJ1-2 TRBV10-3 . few CAISADGTGSGYTF TGTGCCATCAGCGCGGATGGAACCGGCAGTGGCTACACCTTC
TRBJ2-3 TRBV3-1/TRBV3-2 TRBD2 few CASSPGLAGAKSTDTQYF TGTGCCAGCAGCCCGGGACTAGCGGGAGCCAAAAGCACAGATACGCAGTATTTT
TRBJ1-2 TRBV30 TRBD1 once CAWSGDRVQGGYTF TGTGCCTGGAGTGGGGACAGAGTTCAGGGAGGCTACACCTTC
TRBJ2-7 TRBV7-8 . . CASSLAAHYEQYF TGTGCCAGCAGCTTAGCGGCCCACTACGAGCAGTACTTC
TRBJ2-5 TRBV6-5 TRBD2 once CASSYGGTSGAGTQYF TGTGCCAGCAGTTATGGGGGGACTAGCGGGGCCGGCACCCAGTACTTC
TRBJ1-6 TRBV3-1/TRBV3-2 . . CASSQEWGSGSPLHF TGTGCCAGCAGCCAAGAATGGGGTTCCGGTTCACCCCTCCACTTT
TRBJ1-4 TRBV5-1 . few CASSLAPTTNREKLFF TGCGCCAGCAGCTTGGCACCTACGACAAATAGGGAAAAACTGTTTTTT
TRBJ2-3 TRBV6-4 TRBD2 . CASSGTSGTPDTQYF TGTGCCAGCAGTGGGACTAGCGGGACCCCAGATACGCAGTATTTT
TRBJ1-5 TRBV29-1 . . CSVGQEDQPQHF TGCAGCGTTGGACAGGAAGATCAGCCCCAGCATTTT
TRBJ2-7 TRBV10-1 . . CASGSQDEQYF TGCGCCAGCGGATCACAGGACGAGCAGTACTTC
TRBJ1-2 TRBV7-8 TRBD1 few CASSRVPGQGHGYTF TGTGCCAGCAGTCGGGTACCGGGACAGGGTCATGGCTACACCTTC
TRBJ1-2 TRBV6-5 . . CASRSESYGYTF TGTGCCAGCAGGTCAGAGAGCTATGGCTACACCTTC
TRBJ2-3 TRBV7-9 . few CASSPDGGSTQYF TGTGCCAGCAGCCCGGACGGTGGTAGTACGCAGTATTTT
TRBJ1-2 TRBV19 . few CASSIDFRTRGYTF TGTGCCAGTAGTATAGATTTCCGGACGCGGGGCTACACCTTC
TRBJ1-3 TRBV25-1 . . CASSEPGFGGNTIYF TGTGCCAGCAGTGAACCCGGGTTTGGTGGAAACACCATATATTTT
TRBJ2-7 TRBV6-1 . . CASSEAVGLREQYF TGTGCCAGCAGTGAAGCCGTTGGGTTAAGGGAGCAGTACTTC
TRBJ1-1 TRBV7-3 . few CASSLNSGLEAFF TGTGCCAGCAGCTTAAATTCGGGGTTAGAAGCTTTCTTT
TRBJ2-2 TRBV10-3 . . CAIRPDTGELFF TGTGCCATCAGGCCAGACACCGGGGAGCTGTTTTTT